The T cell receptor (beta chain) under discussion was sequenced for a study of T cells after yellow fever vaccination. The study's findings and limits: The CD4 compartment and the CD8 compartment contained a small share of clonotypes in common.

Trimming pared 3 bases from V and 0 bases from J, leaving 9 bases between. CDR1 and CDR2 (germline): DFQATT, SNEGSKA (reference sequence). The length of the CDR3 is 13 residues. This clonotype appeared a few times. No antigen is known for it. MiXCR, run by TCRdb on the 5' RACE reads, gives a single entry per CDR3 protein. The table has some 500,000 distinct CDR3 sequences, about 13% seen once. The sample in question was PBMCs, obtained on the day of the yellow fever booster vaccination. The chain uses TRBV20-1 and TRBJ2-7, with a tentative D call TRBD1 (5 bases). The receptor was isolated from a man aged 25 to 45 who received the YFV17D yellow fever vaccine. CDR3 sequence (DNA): TGCAGTGCTAGTTACAGGAGCTCCTACGAGCAGTACTTC. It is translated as CSASYRSSYEQYF.